What follows are 5 T cell receptor beta chains derived from one specimen sequenced in a study of HIV-infected patients and healthy controls. The repertoire came from unfractionated whole blood and reflected all unsorted peripheral T cells. Around 530 ng RNA was reverse transcribed with alpha and beta constant-region primers. Alpha and beta chain libraries were made separately by chain-specific third strand synthesis with multiplexing indices. TCRdb reprocessed the 5' RACE reads with MiXCR, giving one entry per CDR3 protein. The data show around 18,000 distinct CDR3 sequences, with 10% seen just once and under 3.5% held by the top ten. Sequencing was done on a sample of blood. The receptor set was obtained from an adult in good health.

This sequence joins TRBV7-6 and TRBJ1-1; a possible D gene is TRBD1 (6 bases). The V gene lost 5 bases and the J gene lost 8 bases, with 15 bases spanning the gap. The germline CDR1 and CDR2 sequences are SGHVS and FNYEAQ. The CDR3 is made up of 13 amino acids. DNA for the CDR3: TGTGCCAGCAGCGCCGGGACAAGAGGGGAAGCTTTCTTT. Translated: CASSAGTRGEAFF.

This clonotype was seen many times. The V and J genes are TRBV7-8 and TRBJ2-1; no clear D. V lost 3 bases and J lost 7, with 4 bases in between. The germline V gene encodes CDR1 SGHVS and CDR2 FQNEAQ. The length of the CDR3 is 11 residues. CDR3 sequence reads: CASSFLNEQFF. The CDR3 nucleotides read TGTGCCAGCAGCTTTCTAAATGAGCAGTTCTTC.

The table lists this clonotype with many counts. The chain carries TRBV7-2 and TRBJ2-7; 7 nucleotides match TRBD2. The CDR3 loop spans 15 amino acids. V shed 1 base, J shed 5 bases, and the junction held 8 bases outside the gene matches. In germline, CDR1 is SGHTA, CDR2 FQGNSA. For the CDR3, the DNA is TGTGCCAGCAGCTTAGACGCGGGAGTCGACCACGAGCAGTACTTC. The encoded protein is CASSLDAGVDHEQYF.

This clonotype occurred many times. The rearrangement links TRBV7-9 to TRBJ2-3; 9 positions match TRBD2. Germline assignment: CDR1 SEHNR and CDR2 FQNEAQ (reference sequence). The CDR3 consists of 16 residues. The V segment lost 1 base and the J segment 5 bases; nucleotides outside the gene matches: 7. This chain's CDR3 is CASSLGASGMRDTQYF. CDR3 DNA sequence: TGTGCCAGCAGCTTAGGGGCTAGCGGGATGCGAGATACGCAGTATTTT.

The table lists this clonotype with many counts. This chain uses TRBV9 with TRBJ2-2; D is possibly TRBD2 (6 bases). This CDR3 is built from 17 residues. CDR1 and CDR2 from the germline V gene are SGDLS and YYNGEE. Trimming removed 3 bases from V and 0 bases from J, with 15 bases in between. The CDR3 loop reads CASSAGTSSSNTGELFF. The CDR3 DNA is TGTGCCAGCAGCGCTGGTACTAGCTCCTCGAACACCGGGGAGCTGTTTTTT.